This TCR beta chain was found in a study of graft-versus-host responses after intestinal transplantation. Study summary: Multivisceral, liver-intestinal, or isolated intestinal transplants were received by the recipients. Tacrolimus and steroids were given for about three years to all recipients after anti-thymocyte globulin induction. Study observations and caveats: Elevated graft-versus-host to host-versus-graft clonal ratios in allografts were recorded for patients with graft-donor T cell macrochimerism. Investigators detected GvH clones in recipient marrow, with some emerging earlier in ileum or blood.

This table comes from immunoSEQ multiplex PCR, and its TCRdb copy is limited to in-frame clones, with some not included. In the table there are 20,000 to 30,000 clones, less than 85% of which are singletons. In the case of this clone: Its antigen is not identified.

Germline CDR1 reads MGHRA; CDR2 reads YSYEKL. The CDR3 sequence is 13 residues long. Trimming at V came to 3 bases and at J to 9 bases, leaving 5 bases not matched to a gene. This receptor was identified in a human patient who received an intestinal transplant, so some T cells may come from the graft donor. The rearrangement uses TRBV4-1 and TRBJ2-5; 9 bases align to TRBD2. The sample was PBMCs, taken 28 days after intestinal transplant. The CDR3 DNA reads TGCGCCAGCAGCCAGGGACTAGCAACCCCCCAGTACTTC. It codes for CASSQGLATPQYF.